The clone carrying this T cell receptor (beta chain) was seen only a few times. The antigen is unknown. This record comes from a study of T cell repertoires in cytomegalovirus infection. Across the whole study: Public TCR beta signatures marked donors with CMV infection and the matching HLA.

General study findings and limits: Carriage of CMV together with the relevant HLA was identifiable through cumulative public TCR beta family frequency.

From the reads, TCRdb called clonotypes with MiXCR, one entry per CDR3 protein. The sample contains under 850,000 distinct CDR3 sequences, 35% of which appear only once. The length of the CDR3 is 14 residues. The germline gives CDR1 DFQATT, CDR2 SNEGSKA (reference sequence). Trimming left V 3 bases short and J 0 bases short, with 8 bases between. Sequenced: PBMCs. The clonotype originates from a human donor in good health (CMV status not recorded). Some clones in this sample may be carry-over from other donors' samples. V usage is TRBV20-1 and J usage is TRBJ1-4; D is undetermined. In DNA form, the CDR3 reads TGCAGTGCTAGTCTGGGGACAACTAATGAAAAACTGTTTTTT. Protein sequence: CSASLGTTNEKLFF.